What follows are 25 T cell receptor beta chains derived from one specimen sequenced in a study of blood T cell repertoires in COVID-19. Assay used: immunoSEQ multiplex PCR; TCRdb lists only in-frame clones, some missing. The sample yields about 70,000 clones, around nine tenths seen once. The specimen sequenced was peripheral blood. The source of these receptors is a woman aged 18-29 years with acute or convalescent COVID-19.

The chain carries TRBV5-4 and TRBJ2-1; possibly TRBD2 for D (7 bases). The ends were cut back, 2 bases at V and 4 bases at J, with 16 bases in the middle. This CDR3 has 16 residues. The germline gives CDR1 SGHNT, CDR2 YYREEE (reference sequence). The CDR3 is CASSFAPGGGYNEQFF. CDR3 nucleotide sequence: TGTGCCAGCAGCTTCGCCCCGGGGGGCGGGTACAATGAGCAGTTCTTC.

There are a few counts of this clone. The chain links TRBV28 to TRBJ1-5, with D perhaps TRBD1 (5 bases). Germline loops: CDR1 MDHEN, CDR2 SYDVKM. CDR3 length: 15 amino acids. Trimming left V 10 bases short and J 0 bases short, with 16 bases between. The CDR3 protein is CATRWGGLSNQPQHF. Here the CDR3 DNA reads TGTGCCACCCGGTGGGGGGGTCTTAGCAATCAGCCCCAGCATTTT.

The CDR3 region is CASRATDNEQFF. CDR3 nucleotides: TGCGCCAGCAGGGCCACAGACAATGAGCAGTTCTTC. V is TRBV10-2 and J is TRBJ2-1; D is unclear. With 6 bases removed from V and 5 bases from J, the gap between germline ends came to 8 bases. CDR3 length: 12 amino acids. From germline, CDR1 is WSHSY and CDR2 SAAADI.

J is TRBJ2-1 and V is TRBV19, with TRBD2 matching over 11 bases. The junction had 6 bases not matched to a gene; V was cut back by 5 bases and J by 3 bases. Germline CDR1 is LNHDA and CDR2 is SQIVND (reference sequence). The CDR3 length is 16 residues. CDR3 protein: CASSAYTSGSYNEQFF. The CDR3 DNA sequence: TGTGCCAGTAGTGCGTACACTAGCGGGAGCTACAATGAGCAGTTCTTC.

This chain uses TRBV3-1 (or the pseudogene TRBV3-2) with TRBJ2-3; 14 bases match TRBD2. CDR3 length: 16 amino acids. Germline CDR1 reads LGHDT; CDR2 reads YNNKEL (reference sequence). V was pared by 4 bases and J by 8 bases, with 8 bases of the junction left unmatched. The CDR3 DNA follows: TGTGCCAGCAGCCCGGGACTAGCGGGGGCCAGAGGTACGCAGTATTTT. It translates to CASSPGLAGARGTQYF.

The chain joins TRBV6-5 to TRBJ2-7, with 8 bases lining up with TRBD2. The CDR3 totals 14 residues. Germline CDR1 and CDR2: MNHEY and SVGAGI. CDR3 region: CTTSDNPFPYEQYF. CDR3 DNA: TGTACGACTAGCGACAACCCTTTCCCCTACGAGCAGTACTTC.

The chain joins TRBV18 to TRBJ1-1; D is possibly TRBD1 (6 bases). The CDR3 covers 16 residues. CDR1 is KGHSH, CDR2 LQKENI, per germline. V was shortened by 0 bases and J by 0 bases, with 11 bases between the two germline ends. CDR3 sequence reads: CASSPPLQGMNTEAFF. CDR3 in DNA: TGTGCCAGCTCACCACCTTTACAGGGTATGAACACTGAAGCTTTCTTT.

V usage is TRBV24-1 and J usage is TRBJ2-3; D ambiguous. CDR1 and CDR2 from the germline V gene are KGHDR and SFDVKD. The CDR3 extends over 14 amino acids. Between the trimmed V and J ends, which lost 5 bases and 0 bases, there was a span of 8 bases. CDR3 in amino acids: CATSGPSSTDTQYF. DNA of the CDR3: TGTGCCACCAGTGGGCCCTCTAGCACAGATACGCAGTATTTT.

The gene calls are TRBV19 and TRBJ2-3; tentatively, D is TRBD2 (5 bases). Germline V lookup: CDR1 LNHDA, CDR2 SQIVND (reference sequence). Trimming took 5 bases from V and 6 from J, leaving 21 bases between them. The CDR3 covers 16 residues. The CDR3, as DNA: TGTGCCAGTAGTTTATCGACCGGGAATCGTATGGATACGCAGTATTTT. Its translation is CASSLSTGNRMDTQYF. Full variable domain (outside the CDR3, taken from reference TRBV19 and TRBJ2-3): DGGITQSPKYLFRKEGQNVTLSCEQNLNHDAMYWYRQDPGQGLRLIYYSQIVNDFQKGDIAEGYSVSREKKESFPLTVTSAQKNPTAFYLCASSLSTGNRMDTQYFGPGTRLTVL.

The V call is TRBV28, the J call TRBJ1-3, with a possible D match to TRBD1 (6 bases). V gave up 11 bases and J gave up 4 bases, with 18 bases separating them. The CDR3 extends over 14 amino acids. Germline-derived CDR1 and CDR2 are MDHEN and SYDVKM. The chain's CDR3 is CAVEIGGNGNTIYF. CDR3 nucleotide sequence: TGTGCCGTCGAAATAGGGGGAAACGGAAACACCATATATTTT.

The chain is built from TRBV30 and TRBJ1-5; D gene uncertain. V was clipped by 1 base and J by 3 bases, with 7 bases between them. This CDR3 is built from 13 residues. The germline V gene encodes CDR1 GTSNPN and CDR2 SVGIG (reference sequence). CDR3 DNA sequence: TGTGCCTGGAGTGAGAGGTACAATCAGCCCCAGCATTTT. Its protein product is CAWSERYNQPQHF.

The chain has TRBV6-1 and TRBJ1-1, with unresolved D. V gave up 2 bases and J gave up 11 bases, with 15 bases separating them. CDR3 length: 13 amino acids. Looked up from germline, CDR1 is MNHNS and CDR2 is SASEGT. This CDR3 reads CASSESLNSRAFF. DNA for the CDR3: TGTGCCAGCAGTGAATCCTTAAACTCGCGGGCTTTCTTT.

V gene TRBV7-2 combines with J gene TRBJ2-3, with 13 bases aligning to TRBD2. CDR1 and CDR2 (germline): SGHTA, FQGNSA. The V segment lost 5 bases and the J segment 2 bases; nucleotides outside the gene matches: 4. This CDR3 region has 16 residues. The CDR3 protein is CASSLTSGGTTDTQYF. The CDR3 DNA follows: TGTGCCAGCAGCCTGACTAGCGGGGGGACCACAGATACGCAGTATTTT.

J is TRBJ2-1 and V is TRBV5-1, with 9 positions matching TRBD2. There are 16 residues in the CDR3. J gave up 7 bases and V 0 bases, and 8 bases lay outside the gene matches. CDR1 and CDR2 from the germline V gene are SGHRS and YFSETQ. In nucleotides, the CDR3 is TGCGCCAGCAGCTTGGGTAGCGGGAGTCAGGAGAATGAGCAGTTCTTC. Translated: CASSLGSGSQENEQFF.

The J gene is TRBJ2-2, the V gene TRBV27, with a tentative D call TRBD2 (5 bases). This CDR3 contains 16 residues. The V gene's germline CDR1 is MNHEY and CDR2 SMNVEV (reference sequence). The V gene lost 7 bases and the J gene lost 0 bases, with 15 bases spanning the gap. DNA for the CDR3: TGTGCCAGCAAAATCCTAGCAGTCACGAACACCGGGGAGCTGTTTTTT. Translated, it gives CASKILAVTNTGELFF.

The chain has TRBV24-1 and TRBJ2-7; 7 bases line up with TRBD1. The CDR3 loop spans 20 amino acids. Germline trimming cut 3 bases from V and 0 bases from J; bases unmatched to any gene: 19. Germline V gives CDR1 KGHDR, CDR2 SFDVKD. DNA of the CDR3: TGTGCCACCAGTGATACAATCTCCGGTATACAGGGGTTGAGCTCCTACGAGCAGTACTTC. The encoded protein is CATSDTISGIQGLSSYEQYF.

V gene TRBV19 combines with J gene TRBJ2-3, with 7 bases lining up with TRBD1. The CDR3 has 15 residues. V dropped 5 bases and J dropped 1; count of bases not matched to a gene: 6. CDR1 and CDR2 from the germline V gene are LNHDA and SQIVND (reference sequence). CDR3 DNA: TGTGCCAGTAGTTTCCTTACAGGGGGCACAGATACGCAGTATTTT. This encodes CASSFLTGGTDTQYF.

The chain uses TRBV2 and TRBJ1-2; D is possibly TRBD1 (5 bases). Trimming left V 1 base short and J 6 bases short, with 15 bases between. This CDR3 has 15 residues. The germline V gene encodes CDR1 SNHLY and CDR2 FYNNEI. CDR3 sequence: CASSEGGTEGDGYTF. In DNA, the CDR3 is TGTGCCAGCAGTGAAGGGGGCACTGAAGGGGATGGCTACACCTTC.

The rearrangement links TRBV20-1 to TRBJ2-1, with 15 bases fitting TRBD2. CDR1 DFQATT and CDR2 SNEGSKA come from the germline V gene (reference sequence). CDR3 length: 14 amino acids. V dropped 3 bases and J dropped 9; count of bases not matched to a gene: 3. The chain's CDR3 is CSASQGLAGGEQFF. DNA for the CDR3: TGCAGTGCTAGTCAGGGACTAGCGGGAGGTGAGCAGTTCTTC.

The rearrangement joins TRBV6-5 to TRBJ2-1; D is possibly TRBD1 (5 bases). Deletions cut 5 bases from V and 6 bases from J, with 5 bases between. Germline V gene data show CDR1 as MNHEY and CDR2 as SVGAGI. The length of the CDR3 is 11 residues. CDR3 protein: CASSQGNEQFF. CDR3 coding DNA: TGTGCCAGCAGTCAGGGCAATGAGCAGTTCTTC.

V is TRBV10-3 and J is TRBJ2-2, with TRBD2 identical over 12 bases. J lost 6 bases, V lost 4 bases, and 6 bases had no gene match. The CDR3 has 16 residues. Germline CDR1 ENHRY, CDR2 SYGVKD. The CDR3 bases are TGTGCCATCAGTGCTAGACTAGCGGGAGATGCCGGGGAGCTGTTTTTT. Protein: CAISARLAGDAGELFF.

This clone came up once. This rearrangement joins TRBV9 to TRBJ1-2, with D maybe TRBD1 (5 bases). The germline gives CDR1 SGDLS, CDR2 YYNGEE. With 3 bases removed from V and 0 bases from J, the gap between germline ends came to 12 bases. The CDR3 contains 15 residues. The CDR3 DNA reads TGTGCCAGCAGCGCGCCGGGACTCTCTAACTATGGCTACACCTTC. The encoded protein is CASSAPGLSNYGYTF.

The chain's CDR3 is CASAQGRNYEQYF. DNA of the CDR3: TGTGCCAGCGCCCAGGGTAGGAACTACGAGCAGTACTTC. The V gene is TRBV11-2, the J gene TRBJ2-7; D perhaps matches TRBD1 (5 bases). With 8 bases removed from V and 3 bases from J, the gap between germline ends came to 14 bases. Germline-derived CDR1 and CDR2 are SGHAT and FQNNGV. The CDR3 covers 13 residues.

The J gene is TRBJ1-3, the V gene TRBV11-2; D may be TRBD1 (5 bases). The CDR3 is 14 residues long. Germline V gene sequence: CDR1 SGHAT, CDR2 FQNNGV. V lost 4 bases, J lost 6 bases, and 13 bases lay in between. CDR3: CASSWQGSENTIYF. The CDR3 region has the DNA TGTGCCAGCAGCTGGCAGGGTAGTGAAAACACCATATATTTT.

This clone was detected once. This chain links TRBV11-2 with TRBJ2-7; 9 nucleotides line up with TRBD2. The CDR3 totals 16 residues. From germline, CDR1 is SGHAT and CDR2 FQNNGV. With 5 bases clipped from V and 5 bases from J, the junction kept 13 bases outside the gene matches. Here the CDR3 DNA reads TGTGCCAGCAGCAAACCCGTGGTAGCGGGAGTCCACGAGCAGTACTTC. Translated, it gives CASSKPVVAGVHEQYF.